This passage covers 28 T cell receptor beta chains from one sample sequenced in a study of blood T cells in healthy people across ages. The use of a sample-barcoded 5' primer and a J-beta primer mix characterized a second PCR of about 7 to 12 cycles. TCRdb re-called the 5' RACE reads through MiXCR, storing one row per CDR3 protein. The profile covers more than 1,000,000 distinct CDR3 sequences, with 20% to 25% appearing a single time and approximately 0.71% taken by the ten largest. These records were also assigned to another study, of T cells of mothers and their children.

The sample taken for sequencing was blood. The receptors stem from a girl aged 2-10 years in good health.

The V gene is TRBV27, the J gene TRBJ1-2, with a tentative D call TRBD1 (5 bases). V lost 6 bases, J lost 8 bases, and 22 bases lay in between. Per germline, CDR1 MNHEY and CDR2 SMNVEV (reference sequence). The CDR3 covers 15 residues. The DNA of the CDR3 is TGTGCCAGCAGCCTCAATATAGGGACCTCTTACGGCTACACCTTC. Its translation: CASSLNIGTSYGYTF.

This clonotype was counted a few times. This sequence joins TRBV7-3 and TRBJ1-6; D is ambiguous. V lost 0 bases to trimming and J lost 10 bases, with 10 bases between them. The CDR3 consists of 14 residues. Per germline, CDR1 SGHTA and CDR2 FQGTGA. The CDR3 DNA follows: TGTGCCAGCAGCTTAACGGGTGTAAGGTCACCCCTCCACTTT. Protein product: CASSLTGVRSPLHF.

This clonotype was observed a handful of times. An end of the junction does not agree with germline; a read error may underlie this. The chain joins TRBV7-7 to TRBJ2-5, with TRBD2 as a possible D gene (6 bases). CDR3 length: 15 amino acids. Germline V lookup: CDR1 SSHAT, CDR2 FNYEAQ (reference sequence). CDR3 sequence: CASSLGGAHQETQYF. CDR3 in DNA: TGTGCTAGCAGCTTAGGAGGGGCCCACCAAGAGACCCAGTACTTC.

The chain's CDR3 is CASSSEYRGLNGYTF. CDR3 nucleotide sequence: TGTGCCAGCAGTTCAGAGTACAGGGGGCTCAATGGCTACACCTTC. The chain has TRBV7-2 and TRBJ1-2, with TRBD1 identical over 9 bases. The CDR3 sequence is 15 residues long. V gave up 6 bases and J gave up 6 bases; unmatched junction bases: 11. Germline loops: CDR1 SGHTA, CDR2 FQGNSA. Filled out from reference TRBV7-2 and TRBJ1-2, the complete variable domain reads GAGVSQSPSNKVTEKGKDVELRCDPISGHTALYWYRQSLGQGLEFLIYFQGNSAPDKSGLPSDRFSAERTGGSVSTLTIQRTQQEDSAVYLCASSSEYRGLNGYTFGSGTRLTVV.

The chain carries TRBV12-3 or TRBV12-4 and TRBJ1-4, with a possible D match to TRBD1 (5 bases). With 2 bases removed from V and 8 bases from J, the gap between germline ends came to 12 bases. The CDR3 covers 14 residues. The DNA of the CDR3 is TGTGCCAGCAGTTTACCCGGACACCGGGAAAAACTGTTTTTT. Protein: CASSLPGHREKLFF.

In its sample, this clonotype was seen a few times. V gene TRBV6-2 or TRBV6-3 combines with J gene TRBJ2-5; D ambiguous. This CDR3 comprises 14 residues. Germline CDR1 MNHEY, CDR2 SVGEGT. The ends were cut back, 7 bases at V and 4 bases at J, with 16 bases in the middle. The CDR3 DNA reads TGTGCCAGCATGTCGGCAGGATCGCGAGAGACCCAGTACTTC. Amino acids: CASMSAGSRETQYF.

This clonotype was recorded only once. The chain has TRBV7-2 and TRBJ2-7; TRBD1 matches at 10 bases. CDR3 size: 14 residues. Germline-derived CDR1 and CDR2 are SGHTA and FQGNSA. Germline trimming cut 6 bases from V and 6 bases from J; bases unmatched to any gene: 8. The CDR3 DNA reads as TGTGCCAGCAGACTCGACAGGGGGCGTTTCGAGCAGTACTTC. This translates into CASRLDRGRFEQYF.

The table lists this clonotype with many counts. The gene calls are TRBV12-3 or TRBV12-4 and TRBJ2-5, with D unclear. The ends were cut back, 6 bases at V and 5 bases at J, with 7 bases in the middle. The CDR3 spans 11 residues. The CDR3 loop is CASSFSETQYF. CDR3 bases: TGTGCCAGCAGCTTTTCGGAGACCCAGTACTTC.

The gene calls are TRBV24-1 and TRBJ2-6, with D possibly being TRBD2 (6 bases). V shed 5 bases and J shed 2 bases, with 21 bases lying between them. The CDR3 has 19 amino acids. Germline V gene lookup returns CDR1 KGHDR and CDR2 SFDVKD. CDR3 DNA sequence: TGTGCCACCAGTGGCCCTTTACCGGGAGCAAGAACTGGGGCCAACGTCCTGACTTTC. Residues: CATSGPLPGARTGANVLTF.

V and J are TRBV7-6 and TRBJ2-5, with 9 nucleotides matching TRBD1. The end of the DNA is better explained by TRBJ2-7, so the J call may be wrong. CDR3 length: 15 residues. Germline V gene sequence: CDR1 SGHVS, CDR2 FNYEAQ. The DNA of the CDR3 is TGTGCCAGCAGCTTAGCCCCCGGGACAGGGAACGAGCAGTACTTC. Protein sequence: CASSLAPGTGNEQYF.

Only a few counts were recorded for this clonotype. The chain couples TRBV7-2 to TRBJ2-5; 8 nucleotides match TRBD2. Trimming removed 1 base from V and 5 bases from J; junction bases left unmatched: 9. Germline V gene data show CDR1 as SGHTA and CDR2 as FQGNSA. There are 16 residues in the CDR3. The CDR3 DNA is TGTGCCAGCAGCTTAGGACTAGCGAGATATAGGGAGACCCAGTACTTC. Translated, it gives CASSLGLARYRETQYF.

CDR3 residues: CASSYSSGGAVYEQFF. In nucleotides, the CDR3 is TGTGCCAGCAGTTACTCGTCCGGGGGGGCAGTCTATGAGCAGTTCTTC. The J gene is TRBJ2-1, the V gene TRBV6-2 or TRBV6-3; 8 nucleotides agree with TRBD2. Germline trimming cut 0 bases from V and 8 bases from J; bases unmatched to any gene: 9. The germline V gene has CDR1 MNHEY and CDR2 SVGEGT. This CDR3 has 16 residues.

The chain links TRBV7-9 to TRBJ1-5, with D unresolved. The germline V gene has CDR1 SEHNR and CDR2 FQNEAQ (reference sequence). V was pared by 5 bases and J by 3 bases, with 5 bases between. The CDR3 length is 12 residues. The chain's CDR3 is CASSVDNQPQHF. In nucleotides, the CDR3 is TGTGCCAGCAGCGTGGACAATCAGCCCCAGCATTTT.

The J gene is TRBJ2-7, the V gene TRBV20-1; no definite D call. CDR1 DFQATT and CDR2 SNEGSKA come from the germline V gene (reference sequence). V lost 3 bases, J lost 7 bases, and 28 bases lay in between. The CDR3 length is 17 residues. Here the CDR3 reads CSASPEREWDPPREQYF. CDR3 bases: TGCAGTGCTAGTCCCGAGCGAGAGTGGGATCCCCCCAGAGAGCAGTACTTC.

The chain has TRBV20-1 and TRBJ2-7; no clear D. This CDR3 has 14 amino acids. V gave up 1 base and J gave up 0 bases, with 10 bases separating them. From germline, CDR1 is DFQATT and CDR2 SNEGSKA (reference sequence). CDR3 in amino acids: CSARVGSSSYEQYF. The CDR3 DNA sequence: TGCAGTGCTAGAGTAGGGTCGAGCTCCTACGAGCAGTACTTC.

This clonotype occurred a few times. This chain connects TRBV29-1 to TRBJ2-3, with 7 bases fitting TRBD1. This CDR3 contains 14 residues. The germline V gene encodes CDR1 SQVTM and CDR2 ANQGSEA. V trimming: 7 bases; J trimming: 5 bases; junction bases outside the gene matches: 12. The CDR3 loop reads CSADRDRDGDTQYF. The CDR3 coding sequence is TGCAGCGCGGACAGAGACAGGGATGGAGATACGCAGTATTTT.

The J gene is TRBJ2-5, the V gene TRBV28; D is undetermined. Germline CDR1 is MDHEN and CDR2 is SYDVKM. V dropped 3 bases and J dropped 1 base, with 15 bases sitting between them. This CDR3 spans 16 amino acids. CDR3 sequence (DNA): TGTGCCAGCAGTTTCCCTCGACGCATGACCCAAGAGACCCAGTACTTC. Its translation: CASSFPRRMTQETQYF.

CDR3 coding DNA: TGCAGCGCCGGACAGGAAGCTTTCTTT. Translated, it gives CSAGQEAFF. This chain connects TRBV29-1 to TRBJ1-1, with a tentative D call TRBD1 (6 bases). The germline CDR1 and CDR2 sequences are SQVTM and ANQGSEA. The V gene lost 7 bases and the J gene lost 8 bases, with 8 bases spanning the gap. The CDR3 is made up of 9 amino acids. Full variable domain (rest looked up from reference TRBV29-1 and TRBJ1-1): SAVISQKPSRDICQRGTSLTIQCQVDSQVTMMFWYRQQPGQSLTLIATANQGSEATYESGFVIDKFPISRPNLTFSTLTVSNMSPEDSSIYLCSAGQEAFFGQGTRLTVV.

This chain connects TRBV9 to TRBJ2-6; D gene unclear. The CDR3 has 15 amino acids. V lost 7 bases and J 0 bases, leaving 11 bases between the germline ends. In germline, CDR1 is SGDLS, CDR2 YYNGEE. CDR3 protein: CASGPGPSGANVLTF. The CDR3 region has the DNA TGTGCCAGCGGGCCAGGACCCTCTGGGGCCAACGTCCTGACTTTC. Combining the CDR3 with reference TRBV9 and TRBJ2-6 gives the whole variable domain DSGVTQTPKHLITATGQRVTLRCSPRSGDLSVYWYQQSLDQGLQFLIQYYNGEERAKGNILERFSAQQFPDLHSELNLSSLELGDSALYFCASGPGPSGANVLTFGAGSRLTVL.

The J gene is TRBJ2-3, the V gene TRBV7-2; no clear D gene. Germline V gene data show CDR1 as SGHTA and CDR2 as FQGNSA. V was cut by 5 bases and J by 4 bases, with 7 bases left in between. CDR3 length: 12 residues. The chain's CDR3 is CASSPQSDTQYF. CDR3 bases: TGTGCCAGCAGCCCTCAATCAGATACGCAGTATTTT.

A few counts support this clonotype. The gene calls are TRBV20-1 and TRBJ2-7; D is ambiguous. This CDR3 contains 14 residues. Trimming stripped 0 bases from V and 3 bases from J, with 12 bases between. Germline CDR1 is DFQATT and CDR2 is SNEGSKA (reference sequence). The CDR3 nucleotides are TGCAGTGCTAGAGACCCTAAGGAGAGCTACGAGCAGTACTTC. It translates to CSARDPKESYEQYF.

The V gene is TRBV7-9, the J gene TRBJ2-1; TRBD2 agrees at 11 bases. V trimming: 1 base; J trimming: 7 bases; junction bases outside the gene matches: 6. The CDR3 length is 16 residues. Germline CDR1 reads SEHNR; CDR2 reads FQNEAQ (reference sequence). As DNA, the CDR3 is TGTGCCAGCAGCTTAGGCAGGGGACTAGCGGCTAATGAGCAGTTCTTC. As protein: CASSLGRGLAANEQFF.

The chain recombines TRBV29-1 with TRBJ2-2; D gene uncertain. The ends were cut back, 4 bases at V and 3 bases at J, with 9 bases in the middle. This CDR3 comprises 13 residues. Germline V lookup: CDR1 SQVTM, CDR2 ANQGSEA. The CDR3 sequence is CSVVRPDTGELFF. CDR3 coding DNA: TGCAGCGTTGTGCGGCCGGACACCGGGGAGCTGTTTTTT.

This clonotype occurred a few times. The gene calls are TRBV18 and TRBJ2-6; TRBD1 is a possible D gene (5 bases). CDR1 is KGHSH, CDR2 LQKENI, per germline. The CDR3 has 14 residues. The V end was cut by 10 bases, the J end by 2 bases, with 12 bases between. CDR3 protein: CATLGVPGANVLTF. Here the CDR3 DNA reads TGTGCCACCCTAGGGGTGCCTGGGGCCAACGTCCTGACTTTC.

Note on this clonotype: One end of the junction does not line up with germline, which may come from a read error. V is TRBV28 and J is TRBJ2-7; a weak D match, TRBD2 (5 bases). CDR1 MDHEN and CDR2 SYDVKM come from the germline V gene. The CDR3 contains 16 residues. CDR3 amino acids: CASSSFRLDFPHRGNF. CDR3 DNA: TGTGCCAGCAGTTCGTTCCGACTGGATTTCCCCCATCGAGGGAACTTC. Full variable domain (rest looked up from reference TRBV28 and TRBJ2-7): DVKVTQSSRYLVKRTGEKVFLECVQDMDHENMFWYRQDPGLGLRLIYFSYDVKMKEKGDIPEGYSVSREKKERFSLILESASTNQTSMYLCASSSFRLDFPHRGNFGPGTRLTVT.

This clonotype was observed a handful of times. The V call is TRBV29-1, the J call TRBJ2-7; tentatively, D is TRBD2 (5 bases). Deletions cut 1 base from V and 8 bases from J, with 9 bases between. CDR1 is SQVTM and CDR2 is ANQGSEA in the germline V gene. The CDR3 sequence is 11 residues long. The chain's CDR3 is CSVEVREKQYF. CDR3 DNA: TGCAGCGTTGAAGTGAGGGAGAAGCAGTACTTC.

This chain links TRBV7-2 with TRBJ2-3; TRBD2 matches at 10 bases. Germline CDR1 is SGHTA and CDR2 is FQGNSA. The CDR3 covers 18 residues. Trimming at V came to 1 base and at J to 2 bases, leaving 9 bases not matched to a gene. CDR3 sequence reads: CASSLVTSGTDYTDTQYF. The CDR3 bases are TGTGCCAGCAGCTTAGTCACTAGCGGGACGGATTACACAGATACGCAGTATTTT.

V and J are TRBV11-2 and TRBJ2-3, with D hard to call. V was trimmed by 0 bases and J by 3 bases, leaving 10 bases between them. This CDR3 contains 15 residues. Germline V gene data show CDR1 as SGHAT and CDR2 as FQNNGV. The CDR3: CASSLEDYVTDTQYF. The CDR3 region has the DNA TGTGCCAGCAGCTTAGAAGATTACGTTACAGATACGCAGTATTTT.